This T cell receptor (beta chain) was sequenced in a study of low-dose radiotherapy and immunotherapy resistance in tumors. This clonotype was counted ten times or more. As for time point: before trial treatment. Germline loops: CDR1 DFQATT, CDR2 SNEGSKA (reference sequence). Trimming took off 5 bases at V and 8 bases at J, with 6 bases between the two ends. The CDR3 consists of 9 residues. TCR amplification used about 20 PCR cycles, a constant-region primer and a V-primer adapter. Each CDR3 protein gets one entry after TCRdb re-called the reads with MiXCR. This sample has approximately 47,000 distinct CDR3 sequences, with 12% found just once.

This sample comprised PBMCs, obtained before treatment. The J gene is TRBJ1-2, the V gene TRBV20-1; D is ambiguous. This clonotype was obtained from a female donor with ovarian cancer. The CDR3 bases are TGCAGTGCTGTTCAGGGCTACACCTTC. Amino acid sequence: CSAVQGYTF.